The source of this T cell receptor (beta chain) is a study of tumor-infiltrating lymphocytes in primary liver carcinoma. For blood RNA, unsorted whole blood served as the source, and germline DNA was extracted too. Trimming took 4 bases from V and 2 from J, leaving 12 bases between them. The germline gives CDR1 SGHDT, CDR2 YYEEEE. CDR3 size: 14 residues. This clonotype has only a few counts. TCR beta cDNA was prepared out of approximately 470 ng total RNA by means of a constant-region primer. Slightly modified ARM-PCR, run as three nested multiplex PCR rounds, produced the TCR beta libraries. Amplification in the first two PCR rounds was performed using TRBV1-TRBV30 forward primers and a C-beta reverse primer for 10 cycles each. TCRdb processed the multiplex PCR reads anew with MiXCR; each CDR3 protein has one entry. Among around 330,000 distinct CDR3 sequences listed, 50% to 60% were seen once.

The sample consisted of peripheral blood. The clonotype originates from a woman between 25 and 40 years old with primary liver carcinoma and hepatitis B virus infection. This chain links TRBV5-6 with TRBJ1-2; D not resolved. The CDR3 loop is CASSHPGSNYGYTF. The CDR3, as DNA: TGTGCCAGCAGCCATCCCGGTTCCAACTATGGCTACACCTTC.